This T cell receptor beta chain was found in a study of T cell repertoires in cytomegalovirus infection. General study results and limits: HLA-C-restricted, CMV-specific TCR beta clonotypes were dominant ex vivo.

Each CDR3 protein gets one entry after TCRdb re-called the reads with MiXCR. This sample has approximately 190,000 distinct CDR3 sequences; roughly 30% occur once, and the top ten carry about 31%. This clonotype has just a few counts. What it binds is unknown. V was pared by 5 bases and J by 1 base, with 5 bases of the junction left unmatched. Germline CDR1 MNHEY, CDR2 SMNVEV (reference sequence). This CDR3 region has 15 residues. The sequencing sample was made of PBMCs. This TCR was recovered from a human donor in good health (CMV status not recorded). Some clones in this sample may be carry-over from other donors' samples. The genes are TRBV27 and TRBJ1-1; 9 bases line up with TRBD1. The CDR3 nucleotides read TGTGCCAGCAGTCCCAGGACAGGGGAGAACACTGAAGCTTTCTTT. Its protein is CASSPRTGENTEAFF.